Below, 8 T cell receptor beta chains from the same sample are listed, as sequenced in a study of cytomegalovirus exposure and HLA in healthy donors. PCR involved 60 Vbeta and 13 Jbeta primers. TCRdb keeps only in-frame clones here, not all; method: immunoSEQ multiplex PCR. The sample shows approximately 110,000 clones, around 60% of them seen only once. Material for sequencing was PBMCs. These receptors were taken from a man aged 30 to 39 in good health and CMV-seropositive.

CDR3 protein: CAWSKGREQYF. CDR3 nucleotides: TGTGCCTGGAGTAAAGGGAGAGAGCAGTACTTC. V usage is TRBV30 and J usage is TRBJ2-7; TRBD2 is a possible D gene (5 bases). This CDR3 is 11 amino acids long. CDR1 and CDR2 from the germline V gene are GTSNPN and SVGIG (reference sequence). V shed 2 bases and J shed 7 bases, with 9 bases lying between them. Filled out from reference TRBV30 and TRBJ2-7, the complete variable domain reads SQTIHQWPATLVQPVGSPLSLECTVEGTSNPNLYWYRQAAGRGLQLLFYSVGIGQISSEVPQNLSASRPQDRQFILSSKKLLLSDSGFYLCAWSKGREQYFGPGTRLTVT.

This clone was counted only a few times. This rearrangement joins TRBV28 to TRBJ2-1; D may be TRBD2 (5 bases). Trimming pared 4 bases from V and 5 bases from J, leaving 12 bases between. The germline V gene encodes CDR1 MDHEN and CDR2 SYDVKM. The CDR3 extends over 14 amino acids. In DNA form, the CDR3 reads TGTGCCAGCAGTTATATCGGGGAAAACAATGAGCAGTTCTTC. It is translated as CASSYIGENNEQFF.

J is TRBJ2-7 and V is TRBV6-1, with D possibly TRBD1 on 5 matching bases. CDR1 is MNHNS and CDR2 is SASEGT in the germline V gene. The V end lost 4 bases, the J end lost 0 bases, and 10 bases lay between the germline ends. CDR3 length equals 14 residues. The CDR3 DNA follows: TGTGCCAGCAGTGTTTTCAGGGACTCCTACGAGCAGTACTTC. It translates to CASSVFRDSYEQYF.

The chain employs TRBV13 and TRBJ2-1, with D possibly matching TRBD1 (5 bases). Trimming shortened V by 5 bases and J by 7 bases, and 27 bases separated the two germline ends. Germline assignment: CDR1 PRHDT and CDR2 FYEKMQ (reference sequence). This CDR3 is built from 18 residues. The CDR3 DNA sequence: TGTGCCAGCAGCCCCGTACCCTATGACAGCAATCCCCGAAATGAGCAGTTCTTC. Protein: CASSPVPYDSNPRNEQFF.

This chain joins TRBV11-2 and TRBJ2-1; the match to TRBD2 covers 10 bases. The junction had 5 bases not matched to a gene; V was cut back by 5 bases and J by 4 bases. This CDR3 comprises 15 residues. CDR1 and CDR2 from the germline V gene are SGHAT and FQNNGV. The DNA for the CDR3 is TGTGCCAGCAGCCCCGTGACTAGCGGGTACAATGAGCAGTTCTTC. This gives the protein CASSPVTSGYNEQFF.

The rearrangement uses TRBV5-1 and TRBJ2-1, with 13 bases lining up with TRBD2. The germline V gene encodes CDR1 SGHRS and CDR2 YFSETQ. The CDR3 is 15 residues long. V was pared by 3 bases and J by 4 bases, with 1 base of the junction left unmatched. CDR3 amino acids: CASSWTSGGYNEQFF. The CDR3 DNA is TGCGCCAGCAGCTGGACTAGCGGGGGATACAATGAGCAGTTCTTC.

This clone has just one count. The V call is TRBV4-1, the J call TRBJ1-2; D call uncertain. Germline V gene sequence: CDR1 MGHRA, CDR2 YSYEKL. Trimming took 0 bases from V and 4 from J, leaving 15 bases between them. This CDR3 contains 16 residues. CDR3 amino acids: CASSQDWTPWGYGYTF. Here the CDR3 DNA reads TGCGCCAGCAGCCAAGACTGGACTCCATGGGGCTATGGCTACACCTTC.

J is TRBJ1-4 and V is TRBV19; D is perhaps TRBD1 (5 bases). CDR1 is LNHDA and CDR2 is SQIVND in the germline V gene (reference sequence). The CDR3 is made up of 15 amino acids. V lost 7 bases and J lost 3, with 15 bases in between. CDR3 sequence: CASNLPGRANEKLFF. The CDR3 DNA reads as TGTGCCAGTAATCTTCCAGGGAGGGCTAATGAAAAACTGTTTTTT. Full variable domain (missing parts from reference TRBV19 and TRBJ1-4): DGGITQSPKYLFRKEGQNVTLSCEQNLNHDAMYWYRQDPGQGLRLIYYSQIVNDFQKGDIAEGYSVSREKKESFPLTVTSAQKNPTAFYLCASNLPGRANEKLFFGSGTQLSVL.